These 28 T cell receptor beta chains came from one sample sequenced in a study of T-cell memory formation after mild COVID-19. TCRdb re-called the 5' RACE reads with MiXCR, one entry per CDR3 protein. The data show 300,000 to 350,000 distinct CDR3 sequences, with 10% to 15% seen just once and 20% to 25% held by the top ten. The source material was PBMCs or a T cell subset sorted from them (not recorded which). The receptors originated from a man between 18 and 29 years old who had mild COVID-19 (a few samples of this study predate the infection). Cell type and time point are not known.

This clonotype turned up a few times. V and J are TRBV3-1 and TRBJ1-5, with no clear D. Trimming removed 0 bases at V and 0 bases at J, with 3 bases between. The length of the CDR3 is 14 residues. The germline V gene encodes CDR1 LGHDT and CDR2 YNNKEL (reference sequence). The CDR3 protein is CASSQEDSNQPQHF. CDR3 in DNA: TGTGCCAGCAGCCAAGAGGATAGCAATCAGCCCCAGCATTTT. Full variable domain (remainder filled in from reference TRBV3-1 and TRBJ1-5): DTAVSQTPKYLVTQMGNDKSIKCEQNLGHDTMYWYKQDSKKFLKIMFSYNNKELIINETVPNRFSPKSPDKAHLNLHINSLELGDSAVYFCASSQEDSNQPQHFGDGTRLSIL.

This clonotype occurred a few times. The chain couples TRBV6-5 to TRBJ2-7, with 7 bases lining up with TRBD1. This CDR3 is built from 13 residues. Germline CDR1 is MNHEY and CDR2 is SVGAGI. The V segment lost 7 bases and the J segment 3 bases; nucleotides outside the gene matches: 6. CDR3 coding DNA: TGTGCCAGCACCGCCCCAGGGGGCTACGAGCAGTACTTC. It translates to CASTAPGGYEQYF.

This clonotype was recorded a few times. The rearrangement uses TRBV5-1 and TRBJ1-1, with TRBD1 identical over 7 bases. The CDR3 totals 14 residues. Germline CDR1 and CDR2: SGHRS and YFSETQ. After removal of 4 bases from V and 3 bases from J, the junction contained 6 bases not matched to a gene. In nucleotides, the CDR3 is TGCGCCAGCAGCGCGGGACAGCTCTACACTGAAGCTTTCTTT. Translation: CASSAGQLYTEAFF.

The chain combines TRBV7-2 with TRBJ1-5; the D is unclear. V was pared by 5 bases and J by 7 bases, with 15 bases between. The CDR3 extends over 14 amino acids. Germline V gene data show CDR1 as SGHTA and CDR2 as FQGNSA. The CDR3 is CASSPDRAVQPQHF. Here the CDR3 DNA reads TGTGCCAGCAGCCCCGACCGGGCAGTCCAGCCCCAGCATTTT. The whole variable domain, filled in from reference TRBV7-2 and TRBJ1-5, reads GAGVSQSPSNKVTEKGKDVELRCDPISGHTALYWYRQSLGQGLEFLIYFQGNSAPDKSGLPSDRFSAERTGGSVSTLTIQRTQQEDSAVYLCASSPDRAVQPQHFGDGTRLSIL.

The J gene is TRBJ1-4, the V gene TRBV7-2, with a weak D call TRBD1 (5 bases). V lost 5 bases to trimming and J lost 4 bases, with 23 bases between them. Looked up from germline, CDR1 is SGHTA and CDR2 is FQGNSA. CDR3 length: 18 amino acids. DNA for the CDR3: TGTGCCAGCAGCCTTCTTATCCGGGACGCGGCGAATAATGAAAAACTGTTTTTT. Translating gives CASSLLIRDAANNEKLFF.

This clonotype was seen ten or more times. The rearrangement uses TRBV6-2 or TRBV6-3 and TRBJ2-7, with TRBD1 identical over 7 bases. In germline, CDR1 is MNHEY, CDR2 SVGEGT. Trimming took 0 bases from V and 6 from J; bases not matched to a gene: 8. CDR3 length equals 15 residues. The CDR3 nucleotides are TGTGCCAGCAGTTACTCCCCTAAAGGGGGCATCGAGCAGTACGTC. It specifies CASSYSPKGGIEQYV.

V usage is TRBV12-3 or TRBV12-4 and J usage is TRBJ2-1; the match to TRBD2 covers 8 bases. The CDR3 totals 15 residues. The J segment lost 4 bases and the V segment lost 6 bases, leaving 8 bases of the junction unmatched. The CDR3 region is CASSPGGYRYNEQFF. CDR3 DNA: TGTGCCAGCAGCCCGGGGGGGTATAGGTACAATGAGCAGTTCTTC.

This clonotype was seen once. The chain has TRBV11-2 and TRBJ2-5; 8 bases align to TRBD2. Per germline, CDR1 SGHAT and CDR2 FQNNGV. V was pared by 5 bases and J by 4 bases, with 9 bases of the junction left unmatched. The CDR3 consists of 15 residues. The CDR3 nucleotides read TGTGCCAGCAGCGGCGCCGGGGGGGCCGGAGAGACCCAGTACTTC. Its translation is CASSGAGGAGETQYF.

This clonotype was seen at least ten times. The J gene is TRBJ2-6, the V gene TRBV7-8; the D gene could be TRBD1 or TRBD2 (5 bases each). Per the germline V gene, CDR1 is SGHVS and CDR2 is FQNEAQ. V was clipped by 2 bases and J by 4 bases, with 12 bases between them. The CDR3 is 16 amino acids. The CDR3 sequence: CASSLSSRDGANVLTF. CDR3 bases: TGTGCCAGCAGCTTAAGTAGCAGGGACGGGGCCAACGTCCTGACTTTC.

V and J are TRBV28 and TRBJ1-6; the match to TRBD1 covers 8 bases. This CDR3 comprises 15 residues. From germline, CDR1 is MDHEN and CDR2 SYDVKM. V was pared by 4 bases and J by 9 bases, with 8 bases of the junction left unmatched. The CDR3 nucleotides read TGTGCCAGCAGTTCCCGGACAGGGCCAGCTTCACCCCTCCACTTT. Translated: CASSSRTGPASPLHF.

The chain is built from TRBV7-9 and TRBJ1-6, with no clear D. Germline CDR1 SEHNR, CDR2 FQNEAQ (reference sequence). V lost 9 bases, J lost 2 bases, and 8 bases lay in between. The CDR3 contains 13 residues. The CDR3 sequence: CASSYAYNSPLHF. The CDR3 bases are TGTGCCAGTTCTTACGCCTATAATTCACCCCTCCACTTT.

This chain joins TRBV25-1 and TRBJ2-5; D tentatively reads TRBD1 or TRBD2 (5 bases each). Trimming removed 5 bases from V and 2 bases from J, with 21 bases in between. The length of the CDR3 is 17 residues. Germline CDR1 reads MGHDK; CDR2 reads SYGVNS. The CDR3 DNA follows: TGTGCCAGCAGTAAGCTCGAGGGGTCGCGTGAACAAGAGACCCAGTACTTC. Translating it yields CASSKLEGSREQETQYF.

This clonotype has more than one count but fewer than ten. The CDR3 region has the DNA TGCAGCGTTGAGGGGGACCTGAACACTGAAGCTTTCTTT. This codes for CSVEGDLNTEAFF. The rearrangement links TRBV29-1 to TRBJ1-1; a weak D match, TRBD1 (5 bases). The ends were cut back, 3 bases at V and 0 bases at J, with 8 bases in the middle. The length of the CDR3 is 13 residues. The germline V gene encodes CDR1 SQVTM and CDR2 ANQGSEA.

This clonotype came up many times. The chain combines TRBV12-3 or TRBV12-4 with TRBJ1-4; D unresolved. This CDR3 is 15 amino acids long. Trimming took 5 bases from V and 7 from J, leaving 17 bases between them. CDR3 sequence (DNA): TGTGCCAGCAGTCAACTCGGGATCTGGGGTGAAAAACTGTTTTTT. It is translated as CASSQLGIWGEKLFF.

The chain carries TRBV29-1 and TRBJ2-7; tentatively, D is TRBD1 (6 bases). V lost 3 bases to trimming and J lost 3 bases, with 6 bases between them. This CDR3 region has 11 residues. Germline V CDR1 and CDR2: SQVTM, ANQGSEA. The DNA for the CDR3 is TGCAGCGTTGAGGACAGCTACGAGCAGTACTTC. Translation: CSVEDSYEQYF.

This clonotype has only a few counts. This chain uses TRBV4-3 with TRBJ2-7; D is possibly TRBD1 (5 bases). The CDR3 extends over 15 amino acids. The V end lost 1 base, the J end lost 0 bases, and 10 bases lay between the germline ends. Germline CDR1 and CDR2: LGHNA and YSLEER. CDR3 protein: CASSQGTFSSYEQYF. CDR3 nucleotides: TGCGCCAGCAGCCAAGGGACATTCAGCTCCTACGAGCAGTACTTC.

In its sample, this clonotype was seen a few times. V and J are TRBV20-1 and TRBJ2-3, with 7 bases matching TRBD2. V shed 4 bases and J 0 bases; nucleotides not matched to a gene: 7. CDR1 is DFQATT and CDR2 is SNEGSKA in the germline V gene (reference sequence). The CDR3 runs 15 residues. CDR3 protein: CSATSAGPSTDTQYF. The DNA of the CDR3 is TGCAGTGCTACCTCAGCGGGGCCTAGCACAGATACGCAGTATTTT.

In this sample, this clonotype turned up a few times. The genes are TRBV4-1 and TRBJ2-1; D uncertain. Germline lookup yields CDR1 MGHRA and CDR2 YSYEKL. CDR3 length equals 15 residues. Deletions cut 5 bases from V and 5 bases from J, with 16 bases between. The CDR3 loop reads CASSKYPKSDNEQFF. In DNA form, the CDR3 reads TGCGCCAGCAGCAAATATCCGAAGAGTGACAATGAGCAGTTCTTC.

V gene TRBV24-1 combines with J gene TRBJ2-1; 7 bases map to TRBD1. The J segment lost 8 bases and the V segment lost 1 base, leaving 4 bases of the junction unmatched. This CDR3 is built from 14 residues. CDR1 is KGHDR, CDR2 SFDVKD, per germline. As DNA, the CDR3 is TGTGCCACCAGTGATTTTGGGCAGGGGGATGAGCAGTTCTTC. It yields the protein CATSDFGQGDEQFF.

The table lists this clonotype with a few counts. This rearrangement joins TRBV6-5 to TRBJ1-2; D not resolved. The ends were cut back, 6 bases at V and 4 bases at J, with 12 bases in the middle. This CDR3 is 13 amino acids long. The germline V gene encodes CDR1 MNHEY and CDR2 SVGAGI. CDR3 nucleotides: TGTGCCAGCAGCGGCAGTCCCTTCTATGGCTACACCTTC. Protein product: CASSGSPFYGYTF.

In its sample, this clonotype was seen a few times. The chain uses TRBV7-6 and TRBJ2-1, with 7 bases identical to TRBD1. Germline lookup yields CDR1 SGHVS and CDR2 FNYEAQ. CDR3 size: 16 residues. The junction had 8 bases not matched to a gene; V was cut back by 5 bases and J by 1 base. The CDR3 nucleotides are TGTGCCAGCAGCACTCGACGACAGGGTTCCTACAATGAGCAGTTCTTC. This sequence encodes CASSTRRQGSYNEQFF.

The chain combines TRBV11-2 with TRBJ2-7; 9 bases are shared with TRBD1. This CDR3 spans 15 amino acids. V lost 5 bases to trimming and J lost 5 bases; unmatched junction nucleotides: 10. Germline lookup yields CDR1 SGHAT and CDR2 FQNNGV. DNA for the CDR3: TGTGCCAGCAGCCACATCGGACAGGGGCTCCACGAGCAGTACTTC. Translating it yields CASSHIGQGLHEQYF.

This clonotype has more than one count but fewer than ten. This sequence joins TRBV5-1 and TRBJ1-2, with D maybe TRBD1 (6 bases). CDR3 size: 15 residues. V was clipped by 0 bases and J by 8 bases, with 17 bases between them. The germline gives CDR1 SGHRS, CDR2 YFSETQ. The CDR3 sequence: CASSLESRPDRGYTF. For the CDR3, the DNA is TGCGCCAGCAGCTTGGAAAGTCGACCTGACAGGGGCTACACCTTC.

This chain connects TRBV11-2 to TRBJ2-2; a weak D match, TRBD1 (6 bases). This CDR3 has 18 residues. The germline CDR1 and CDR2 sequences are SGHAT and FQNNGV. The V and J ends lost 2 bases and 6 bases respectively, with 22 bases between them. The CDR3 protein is CASSLYPLLQGRAGELFF. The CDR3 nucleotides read TGTGCCAGCAGCTTATACCCTTTATTACAGGGAAGGGCCGGGGAGCTGTTTTTT.

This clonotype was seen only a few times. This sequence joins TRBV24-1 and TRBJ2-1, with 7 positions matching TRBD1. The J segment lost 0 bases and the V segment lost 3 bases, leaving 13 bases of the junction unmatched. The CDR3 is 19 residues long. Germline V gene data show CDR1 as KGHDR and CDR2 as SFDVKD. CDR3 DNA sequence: TGTGCCACCAGTGATCAGGGACAGTGGGCGAAGATCTCCTACAATGAGCAGTTCTTC. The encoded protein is CATSDQGQWAKISYNEQFF.

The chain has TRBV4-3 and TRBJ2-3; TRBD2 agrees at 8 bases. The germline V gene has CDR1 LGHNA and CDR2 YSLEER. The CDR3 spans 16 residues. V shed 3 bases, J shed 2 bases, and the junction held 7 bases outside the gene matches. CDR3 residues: CASSQLAGGLTDTQYF. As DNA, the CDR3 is TGCGCCAGCAGCCAGCTGGCGGGGGGCCTCACAGATACGCAGTATTTT.

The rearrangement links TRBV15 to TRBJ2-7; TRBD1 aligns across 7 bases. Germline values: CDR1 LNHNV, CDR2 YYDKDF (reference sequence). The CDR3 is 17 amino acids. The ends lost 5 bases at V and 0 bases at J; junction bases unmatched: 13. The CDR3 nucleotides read TGTGCCACCAGCGGCCCCCCGGGACAGCGAGACTCCTACGAGCAGTACTTC. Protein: CATSGPPGQRDSYEQYF. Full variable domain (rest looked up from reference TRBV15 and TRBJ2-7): DAMVIQNPRYQVTQFGKPVTLSCSQTLNHNVMYWYQQKSSQAPKLLFHYYDKDFNNEADTPDNFQSRRPNTSFCFLDIRSPGLGDTAMYLCATSGPPGQRDSYEQYFGPGTRLTVT.

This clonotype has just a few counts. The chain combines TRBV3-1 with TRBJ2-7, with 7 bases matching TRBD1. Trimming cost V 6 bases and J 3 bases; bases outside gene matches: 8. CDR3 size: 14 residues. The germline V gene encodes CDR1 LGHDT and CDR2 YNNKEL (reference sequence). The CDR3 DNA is TGTGCCAGCAGTTATAGAGGGGGCGGCTACGAGCAGTACTTC. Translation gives CASSYRGGGYEQYF.